This paragraph reports one T cell receptor (beta chain). What it binds is not known. These data come from a study of Ad26.COV2.S vaccination and SARS-CoV-2 variants. Study in general: A COV1001 Ad26.COV2.S trial-arm participant provided the sample. The authors gave Ad26.COV2.S intramuscularly, either once or twice 56 days apart.

The CDR3 loop spans 14 amino acids. The ends were cut back, 4 bases at V and 0 bases at J, with 10 bases in the middle. Germline CDR1 is LGHNT and CDR2 is FRNRAP. Findings of the study overall: Whether participants received vaccine or placebo, their non-spike TCR breadth was similar. Breadth, reportedly substantial, characterized the spike-specific CD8+ and CD4+ T cell responses after vaccination.

The treatment: roughly 20 received Ad26.COV2.S at low or high dose, single or two shots; several received placebo; per-sample allocation not given. Samples came from day 63 after the first vaccine or placebo injection. TCRdb keeps only in-frame clones here, not all; method: immunoSEQ multiplex PCR. The sample lists around 450,000 clones, over 75% seen once, with 10% to 15% in the top ten. This clonotype was obtained from a person aged 18-60 years who received the Ad26.COV2.S COVID-19 vaccine or a placebo. The source was peripheral blood, collected in a trial of Ad26.COV2.S vaccine versus placebo. The chain employs TRBV12-5 and TRBJ2-7; no reliable D call. CDR3 protein: CASGSILSSYEQYF. CDR3 nucleotides: TGTGCTAGTGGTTCGATCCTAAGCTCCTACGAGCAGTACTTC. Full variable domain (missing parts from reference TRBV12-5 and TRBJ2-7): DARVTQTPRHKVTEMGQEVTMRCQPILGHNTVFWYRQTMMQGLELLAYFRNRAPLDDSGMPKDRFSAEMPDATLATLKIQPSEPRDSAVYFCASGSILSSYEQYFGPGTRLTVT.